This entry describes one TCR beta chain. Its antigen target is currently unknown. No quality values exist for individual bases; no much larger clone is one base distant. These data belong to a study of tumor-infiltrating lymphocytes in oesophageal squamous cell carcinoma (dated by TCRdb to about 2016). CDR1 MNHNS and CDR2 SASEGT were looked up in the germline V gene. The CDR3 goes from the cysteine to the phenylalanine over 15 residues. The retained sequence is limited to the CDR3, 45 bases, with the frame set at the first base. Library preparation used PCR. TCRdb records Illumina HiSeq 2000 as the sequencer. TCRdb trimmed the raw reads at Q25, called clones with MiXCR and kept productive beta chains. One record per CDR3 amino acid sequence lists the most common genes and DNA. This sample comprises 8,500 to 11,000 distinct CDR3 sequences, about 60% of them detected only once. The ten largest clones represent about 26% of the sample.

The sequence is built from TRBV6-1 and TRBJ2-5, with 7 bases in between that match TRBD2. The DNA end lines up better with TRBJ2-3; the J call may be wrong. The source material was esophageal tumor tissue. The receptor comes from a female donor with esophageal squamous cell carcinoma. The CDR3 in this case is CASSESGTLHGTQYF. The DNA sequence is TGTGCCAGCAGTGAAAGCGGGACCCTCCACGGTACGCAGTATTTT.